The rows below give T cell receptor beta chains drawn from one sample of a study of technical replicates of blood from several donors. Libraries were prepared by immunoSEQ multiplex PCR; TCRdb keeps only in-frame clonotypes and omits some of them. The sample carries about 93,000 clones, 95% recorded once. Sample: T cells isolated from PBMCs. All receptors derive from a human donor in good health. Each CDR3 is given with its conserved first and last residue. The D gene is left open where the match is weak. Part of the rows lack a size; the others show once, few, many or a class for expanded clones.

>TRBD2|TRBV2|.|TRBJ2-3
TGTGCCAGCAGTGAATCCAGACTATTCGGCGGGAGGCCCCAGGGCAGCACAGATACGCAGTATTTT
CASSESRLFGGRPQGSTDTQYF
>.|TRBV18|.|TRBJ1-2
TGTGCCAGCTCACTTGACACTAACTATGGCTACACCTTC
CASSLDTNYGYTF
>TRBD1|TRBV5-4|.|TRBJ1-6
TGTGCCAGCAGCTTGGGGACAGGGAAAAATAATTCACCCCTCCACTTT
CASSLGTGKNNSPLHF
>.|TRBV2|.|TRBJ1-5
TGTGCCAGCACCTTAGAGGTAAATCAGCCCCAGCATTTT
CASTLEVNQPQHF
>TRBD1|TRBV6-5|.|TRBJ1-4
TGTGCCAGCAGTTACCGGGCAGGGGGCAGAGAAAAACTGTTTTTT
CASSYRAGGREKLFF
>TRBD1|TRBV6-1|.|TRBJ1-2
TGTGCCAGCAGCCCTACAGGGGCGCAGGACTATGGCTACACCTTC
CASSPTGAQDYGYTF
>TRBD1|TRBV5-1|once|TRBJ2-5
TGCGCCAGCAGCCACGGGACAGAACAAGAGACCCAGTACTTC
CASSHGTEQETQYF
>TRBD1|TRBV30|.|TRBJ1-4
TGTGCCCTGGACAGGGAACAGAGTGAAAAACTGTTTTTT
CALDREQSEKLFF
>TRBD1|TRBV7-6|.|TRBJ1-2
TGTGCCAGCAGCCCCGGACAGGGAGGTGGCTACACCTTC
CASSPGQGGGYTF
>TRBD1|TRBV7-6|.|TRBJ1-1
TGTGCCAGCAGCTTAGGGGGGACAGCTGGTGAAGCTTTCTTT
CASSLGGTAGEAFF
>TRBD1|TRBV6-5|.|TRBJ1-5
TGTGCCAGTACGACAGGGAACCAGCCCCAGCATTTT
CASTTGNQPQHF
>TRBD1|TRBV11-3|.|TRBJ2-3
TGTGCCAGCAGCCCCCGAGGCAGGGGGCAGAATAGCACAGATACGCAGTATTTT
CASSPRGRGQNSTDTQYF
>TRBD1|TRBV18|few|TRBJ2-7
TGTGCCAGCTCACGCATTGAAGGGACAGGGGGTGGACCGATTTACGAGCAGTACTTC
CASSRIEGTGGGPIYEQYF
>TRBD2|TRBV10-2|.|TRBJ2-1
TGCGCCAGCAGTGACCTAGCGGGGCACAATGAGCAGTTCTTC
CASSDLAGHNEQFF
>.|TRBV28|.|TRBJ1-2
TGTGCCAGCAGTTTACAGTCCTATGGCTACACCTTC
CASSLQSYGYTF
>.|TRBV27|once|TRBJ1-1
TGTGCCAGCAGTTTCTGGGGAGGGAACACTGAAGCTTTCTTT
CASSFWGGNTEAFF
>.|TRBV19|.|TRBJ2-2
TGTGCCAGCCGGTCGACTAGAAGAACCGGGGAGCTGTTTTTT
CASRSTRRTGELFF
>TRBD1|TRBV7-9|.|TRBJ2-5
TGTGCCAGCAGCTCGGGGACAGCACTCCAAGAGACCCAGTACTTC
CASSSGTALQETQYF
>.|TRBV5-1|.|TRBJ2-1
TGCGCCAGCAGCTTGGATTTGTTGGTTCCTAGCTCCGTCGATGAGCAGTTCTTC
CASSLDLLVPSSVDEQFF
>.|TRBV11-3|.|TRBJ2-7
TGTGCCAGCAGCTTAGAGGGGCCGACAGCGTATCCCCCCTACGAGCAGTACTTC
CASSLEGPTAYPPYEQYF
>.|TRBV6-1|.|TRBJ1-2
TGTGCCAGCAGTGAAGCGGGGCAGCGCTATGGCTACACCTTC
CASSEAGQRYGYTF
>TRBD1|TRBV19|once|TRBJ1-4
TGTGCCAGTAGGACAAGGACAGGAGCTAATGAAAAACTGTTTTTT
CASRTRTGANEKLFF
>TRBD1|TRBV7-8|once|TRBJ2-7
TGTGCCAGCAGCCCCGGCGGCGGGACAGGGGCCTACGAGCAGTACTTC
CASSPGGGTGAYEQYF
>.|TRBV19|.|TRBJ1-4
TGTGCCAGTAGTATAGAGGGGGCCCCAACTAATGAAAAACTGTTTTTT
CASSIEGAPTNEKLFF
>TRBD2|TRBV28|.|TRBJ2-1
TGTGCCAGCCACACAAAACTAGCGGCGCACAATGAGCAGTTCTTC
CASHTKLAAHNEQFF
>TRBD1|TRBV30|.|TRBJ2-1
TGTGCCTGGAGTGGGACAGGCACTGAGCAGTTCTTC
CAWSGTGTEQFF
>.|TRBV6-1|.|TRBJ2-7
TGTGCCAGCCGAAACCCGGGTTCTCGGTACGAGCAGTACTTC
CASRNPGSRYEQYF
>TRBD1|TRBV10-3|.|TRBJ2-7
TGTGCCATCAGTGAGTCCGGGACAGGTACCTACGAGCAGTACTTC
CAISESGTGTYEQYF
>.|TRBV7-2|.|TRBJ2-1
TGTGCCAGCAGCCCCAGCTCCTACAATGAGCAGTTCTTC
CASSPSSYNEQFF
>.|TRBV21-1|.|TRBJ1-1
TGTGCCAGCAGCAAAGCTTCAACAGTCAAGACTGAAGCTTTCTTT
CASSKASTVKTEAFF
>TRBD1|TRBV28|few|TRBJ1-2
TGTGCCAGCAGTTTGGCCGTCGGCAGGGGGTGGTTTGGCTACACCTTC
CASSLAVGRGWFGYTF
>TRBD1|TRBV11-1|.|TRBJ2-3
TGTGCCAGCAGCATCCAGCCGGACAGGGGGCCAGATACGCAGTATTTT
CASSIQPDRGPDTQYF
>.|TRBV4-1|.|TRBJ1-3
TGCGCCAGCAGCCTGTCTTTCCTCTTCTCTGGAAACACCATATATTTT
CASSLSFLFSGNTIYF
>TRBD2|TRBV2|.|TRBJ2-7
TGTGCCAGCAGTGAGAGGGGACTAGCGGACTTCGAGCAGTACTTC
CASSERGLADFEQYF
>.|TRBV28|once|TRBJ1-1
TGTGCCAGCAGTTTGTTTGGCCACTGGTGGGACATGAACACTGAAGCTTTCTTT
CASSLFGHWWDMNTEAFF
>TRBD1|TRBV4-1|.|TRBJ1-2
TGCGCCAGCAGCCAAGTGGAGAGCCGGGACAGGGGATCTGGCTACACCTTC
CASSQVESRDRGSGYTF
>TRBD2|TRBV9|.|TRBJ2-3
TGTGCCAGCAGCGTACTAGCGGGCACAGATACGCAGTATTTT
CASSVLAGTDTQYF
>TRBD2|TRBV5-1|.|TRBJ2-1
TGCGCCAGCAGCGACCAGCGGGACGGCCAGTTCTTC
CASSDQRDGQFF
>.|TRBV25-1|.|TRBJ2-7
TGTGCCAGCAGTGACCTAGCCGTTTCCTACGAGCAGTACTTC
CASSDLAVSYEQYF
>TRBD2|TRBV7-2|.|TRBJ2-1
TGTGCCAGCCGGCGGGGGGGTTCCTACAATGAGCAGTTCTTC
CASRRGGSYNEQFF
>TRBD1|TRBV18|few|TRBJ2-1
TGTGCCAGCTCACCAAACAGGGGTCGAGATGAGCAGTTCTTC
CASSPNRGRDEQFF
>.|TRBV19|.|TRBJ1-6
TGTGCCAGTAGTATTGGCAGGGAAAGGACCTATAATTCACCCCTCCACTTT
CASSIGRERTYNSPLHF